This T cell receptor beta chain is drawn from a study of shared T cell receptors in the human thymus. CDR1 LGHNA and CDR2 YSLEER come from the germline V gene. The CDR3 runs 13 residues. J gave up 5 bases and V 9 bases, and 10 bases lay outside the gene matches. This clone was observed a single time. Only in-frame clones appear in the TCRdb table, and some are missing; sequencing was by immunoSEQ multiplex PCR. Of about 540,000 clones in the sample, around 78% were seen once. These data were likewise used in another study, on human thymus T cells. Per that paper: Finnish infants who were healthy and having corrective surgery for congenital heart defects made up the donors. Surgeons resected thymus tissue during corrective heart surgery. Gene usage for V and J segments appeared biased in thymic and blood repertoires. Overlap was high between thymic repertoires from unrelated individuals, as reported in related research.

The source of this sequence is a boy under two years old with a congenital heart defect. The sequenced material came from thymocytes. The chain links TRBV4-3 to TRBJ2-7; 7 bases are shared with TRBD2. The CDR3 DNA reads TGCGCCAGGCCTGGGGGGGGACCCCACGAGCAGTACTTC. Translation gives CARPGGGPHEQYF.